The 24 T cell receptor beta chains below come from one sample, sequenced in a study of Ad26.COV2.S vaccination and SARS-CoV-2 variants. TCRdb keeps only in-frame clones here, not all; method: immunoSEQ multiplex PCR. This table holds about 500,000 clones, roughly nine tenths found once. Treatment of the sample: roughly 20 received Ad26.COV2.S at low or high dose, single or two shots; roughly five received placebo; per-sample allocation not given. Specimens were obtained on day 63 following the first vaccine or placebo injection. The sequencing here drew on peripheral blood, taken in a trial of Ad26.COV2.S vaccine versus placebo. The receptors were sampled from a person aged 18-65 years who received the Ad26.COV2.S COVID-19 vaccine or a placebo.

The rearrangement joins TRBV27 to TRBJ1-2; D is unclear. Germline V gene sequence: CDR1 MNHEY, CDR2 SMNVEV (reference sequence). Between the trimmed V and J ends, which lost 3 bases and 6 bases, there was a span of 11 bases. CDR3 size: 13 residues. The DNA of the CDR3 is TGTGCCAGCAGTTTTAACTTCGGCGATGGCTACACCTTC. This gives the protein CASSFNFGDGYTF.

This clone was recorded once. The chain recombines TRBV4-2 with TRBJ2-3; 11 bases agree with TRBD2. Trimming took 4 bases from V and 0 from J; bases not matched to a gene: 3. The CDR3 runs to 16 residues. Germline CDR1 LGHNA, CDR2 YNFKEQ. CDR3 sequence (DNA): TGTGCCAGCAGCCGCTCTAGCGGGGGGAGCACAGATACGCAGTATTTT. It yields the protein CASSRSSGGSTDTQYF.

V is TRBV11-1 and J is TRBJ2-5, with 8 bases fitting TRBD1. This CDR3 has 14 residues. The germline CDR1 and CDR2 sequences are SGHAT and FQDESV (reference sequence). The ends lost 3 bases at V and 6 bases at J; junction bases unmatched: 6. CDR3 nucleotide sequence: TGTGCCAGCAGCTTCGGACAGGGAGTGAAGACCCAGTACTTC. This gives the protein CASSFGQGVKTQYF.

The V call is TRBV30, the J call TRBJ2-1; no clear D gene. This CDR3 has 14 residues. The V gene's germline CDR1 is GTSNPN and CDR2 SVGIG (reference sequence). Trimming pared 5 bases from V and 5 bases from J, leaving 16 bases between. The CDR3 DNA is TGTGCCTGGTCTAAGGTAGACGCTCACAATGAGCAGTTCTTC. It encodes CAWSKVDAHNEQFF. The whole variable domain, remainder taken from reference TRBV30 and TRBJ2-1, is SQTIHQWPATLVQPVGSPLSLECTVEGTSNPNLYWYRQAAGRGLQLLFYSVGIGQISSEVPQNLSASRPQDRQFILSSKKLLLSDSGFYLCAWSKVDAHNEQFFGPGTRLTVL.

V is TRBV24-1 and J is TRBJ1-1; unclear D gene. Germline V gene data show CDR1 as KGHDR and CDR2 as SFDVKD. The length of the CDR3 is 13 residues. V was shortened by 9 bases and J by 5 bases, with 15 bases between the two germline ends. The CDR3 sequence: CATAGPGGTEAFF. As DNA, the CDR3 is TGTGCCACCGCTGGGCCGGGAGGGACTGAAGCTTTCTTT.

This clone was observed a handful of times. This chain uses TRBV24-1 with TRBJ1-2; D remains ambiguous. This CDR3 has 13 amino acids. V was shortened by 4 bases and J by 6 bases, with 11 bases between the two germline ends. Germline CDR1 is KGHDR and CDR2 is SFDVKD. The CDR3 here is CATSDPEFNGYTF. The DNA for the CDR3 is TGTGCCACCAGTGACCCAGAATTCAATGGCTACACCTTC.

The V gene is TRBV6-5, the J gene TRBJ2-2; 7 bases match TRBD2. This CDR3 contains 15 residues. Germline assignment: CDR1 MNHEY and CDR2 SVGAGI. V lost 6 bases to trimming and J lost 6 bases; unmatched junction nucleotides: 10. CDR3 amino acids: CASSPLTSRAGELFF. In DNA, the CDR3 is TGTGCCAGCAGCCCCTTGACTAGCCGCGCCGGGGAGCTGTTTTTT.

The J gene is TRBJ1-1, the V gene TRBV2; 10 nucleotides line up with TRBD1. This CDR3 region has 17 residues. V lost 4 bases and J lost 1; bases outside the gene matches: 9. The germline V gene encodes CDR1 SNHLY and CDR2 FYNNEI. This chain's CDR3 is CASSGLPGQGPNTEAFF. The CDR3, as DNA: TGTGCCAGCAGTGGGTTGCCGGGACAGGGGCCGAACACTGAAGCTTTCTTT.

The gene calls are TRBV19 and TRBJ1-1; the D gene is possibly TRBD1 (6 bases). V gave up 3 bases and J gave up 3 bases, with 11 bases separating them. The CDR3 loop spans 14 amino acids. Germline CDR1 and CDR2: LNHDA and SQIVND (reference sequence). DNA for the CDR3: TGTGCCAGTAGTATGTGGGGGCGCGACACTGAAGCTTTCTTT. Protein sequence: CASSMWGRDTEAFF.

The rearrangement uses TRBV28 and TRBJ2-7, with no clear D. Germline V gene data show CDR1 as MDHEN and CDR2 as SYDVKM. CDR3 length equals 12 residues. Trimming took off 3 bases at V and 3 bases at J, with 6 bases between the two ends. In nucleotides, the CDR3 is TGTGCCAGCAGTTTTGGGGTCTACGAGCAGTACTTC. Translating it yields CASSFGVYEQYF. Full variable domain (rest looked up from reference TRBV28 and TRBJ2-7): DVKVTQSSRYLVKRTGEKVFLECVQDMDHENMFWYRQDPGLGLRLIYFSYDVKMKEKGDIPEGYSVSREKKERFSLILESASTNQTSMYLCASSFGVYEQYFGPGTRLTVT.

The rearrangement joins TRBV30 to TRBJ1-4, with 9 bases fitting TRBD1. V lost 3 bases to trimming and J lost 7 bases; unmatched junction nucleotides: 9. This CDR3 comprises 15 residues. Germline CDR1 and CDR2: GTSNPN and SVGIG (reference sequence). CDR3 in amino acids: CAWRDWGQGLEKLFF. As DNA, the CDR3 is TGTGCCTGGAGGGACTGGGGACAGGGACTTGAAAAACTGTTTTTT.

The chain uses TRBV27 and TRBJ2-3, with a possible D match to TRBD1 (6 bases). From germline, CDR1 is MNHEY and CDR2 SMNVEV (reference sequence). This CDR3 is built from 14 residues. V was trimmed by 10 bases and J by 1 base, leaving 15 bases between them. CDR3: CATRGALGTDTQYF. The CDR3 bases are TGTGCCACCAGGGGAGCACTCGGCACAGATACGCAGTATTTT.

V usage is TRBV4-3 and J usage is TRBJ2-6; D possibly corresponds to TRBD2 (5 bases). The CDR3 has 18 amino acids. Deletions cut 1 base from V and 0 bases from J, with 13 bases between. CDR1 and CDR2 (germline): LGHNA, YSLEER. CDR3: CASSQGGLRASGANVLTF. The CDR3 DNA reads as TGCGCCAGCAGCCAAGGTGGTTTGAGGGCCTCTGGGGCCAACGTCCTGACTTTC.

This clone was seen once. The CDR3 is CASSRGDTSGNTIYF. CDR3 nucleotides: TGCGCCAGCAGCCGCGGGGACACGTCTGGAAACACCATATATTTT. The chain combines TRBV4-3 with TRBJ1-3; perhaps TRBD1 as D (6 bases). The CDR3 is 15 residues long. Trimming removed 4 bases from V and 1 base from J, with 11 bases in between. The germline gives CDR1 LGHNA, CDR2 YSLEER.

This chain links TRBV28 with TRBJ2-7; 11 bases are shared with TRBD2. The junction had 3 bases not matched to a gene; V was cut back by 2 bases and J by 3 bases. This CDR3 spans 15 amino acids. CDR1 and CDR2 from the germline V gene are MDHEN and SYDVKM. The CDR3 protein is CASSLPGLAVYEQYF. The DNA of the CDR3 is TGTGCCAGCAGTTTACCGGGACTAGCGGTCTACGAGCAGTACTTC.

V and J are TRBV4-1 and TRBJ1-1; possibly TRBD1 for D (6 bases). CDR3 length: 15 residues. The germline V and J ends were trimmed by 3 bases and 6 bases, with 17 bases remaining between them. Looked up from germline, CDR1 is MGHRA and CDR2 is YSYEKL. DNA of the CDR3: TGCGCCAGCAGCCAGACAGGATTACAAGTCCCTGAAGCTTTCTTT. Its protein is CASSQTGLQVPEAFF.

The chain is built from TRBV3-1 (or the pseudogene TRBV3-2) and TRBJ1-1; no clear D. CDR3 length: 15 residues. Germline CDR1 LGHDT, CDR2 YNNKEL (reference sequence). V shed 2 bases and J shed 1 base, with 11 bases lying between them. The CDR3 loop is CASSQTGGTNTEAFF. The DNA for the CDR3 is TGTGCCAGCAGCCAAACGGGTGGTACGAACACTGAAGCTTTCTTT.

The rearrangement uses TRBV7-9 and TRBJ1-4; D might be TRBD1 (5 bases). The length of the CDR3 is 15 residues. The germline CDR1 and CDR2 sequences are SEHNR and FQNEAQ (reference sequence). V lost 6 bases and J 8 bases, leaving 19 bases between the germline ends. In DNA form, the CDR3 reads TGTGCCAGCAGTCGGGACCGAGGACTTTCCGAAAAACTGTTTTTT. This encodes CASSRDRGLSEKLFF.

The CDR3 DNA reads as TGTGCCATCAGTGAGTCCCTTATTCAGGGTACTGGAAACACCATATATTTT. It encodes CAISESLIQGTGNTIYF. The chain carries TRBV10-3 and TRBJ1-3; TRBD1 might be the D (5 bases). The V end was cut by 0 bases, the J end by 2 bases, with 14 bases between. This CDR3 spans 17 amino acids. Per germline, CDR1 ENHRY and CDR2 SYGVKD.

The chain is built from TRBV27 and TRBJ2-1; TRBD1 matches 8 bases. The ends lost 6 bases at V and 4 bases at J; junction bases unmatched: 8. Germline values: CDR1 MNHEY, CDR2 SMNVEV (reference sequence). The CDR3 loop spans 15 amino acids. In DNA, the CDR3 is TGTGCCAGCAGCCTCGCCGGGACAGGATACAATGAGCAGTTCTTC. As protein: CASSLAGTGYNEQFF.

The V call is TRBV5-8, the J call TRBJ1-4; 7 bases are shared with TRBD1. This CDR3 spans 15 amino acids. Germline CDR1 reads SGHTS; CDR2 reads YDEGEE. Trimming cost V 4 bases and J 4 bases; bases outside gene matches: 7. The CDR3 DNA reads TGTGCCAGCAGCGCTAAGGGACAGCTTAATGAAAAACTGTTTTTT. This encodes CASSAKGQLNEKLFF.

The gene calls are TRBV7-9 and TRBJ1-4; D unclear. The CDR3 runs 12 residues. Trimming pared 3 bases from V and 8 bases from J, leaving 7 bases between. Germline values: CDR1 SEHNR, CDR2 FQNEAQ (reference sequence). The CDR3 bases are TGTGCCAGCAGCTTTAGCAGAGAAAAACTGTTTTTT. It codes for CASSFSREKLFF.

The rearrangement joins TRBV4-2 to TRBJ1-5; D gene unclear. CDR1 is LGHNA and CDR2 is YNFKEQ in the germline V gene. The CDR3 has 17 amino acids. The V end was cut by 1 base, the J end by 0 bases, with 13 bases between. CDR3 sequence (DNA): TGTGCCAGCAGCCAAGTCGTGTGGAGGGATAGCAATCAGCCCCAGCATTTT. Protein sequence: CASSQVVWRDSNQPQHF.

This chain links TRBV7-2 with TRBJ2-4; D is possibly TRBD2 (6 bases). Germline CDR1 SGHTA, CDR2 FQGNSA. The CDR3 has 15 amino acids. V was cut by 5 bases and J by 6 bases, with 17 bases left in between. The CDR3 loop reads CASSLTGTGINIQYF. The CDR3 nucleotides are TGTGCCAGCAGCCTAACCGGGACTGGGATAAACATTCAGTACTTC.